The clone carrying this T cell receptor beta chain was seen ten or more times. The V and J ends lost 5 bases and 1 base, in that order; junction bases with no gene match: 5. CDR3 length: 14 amino acids. Germline CDR1 and CDR2: SGHTA and FQGNSA. A universal primer site was added by template switching, and unique molecular identifiers were carried by the cDNA. A single record per CDR3 protein comes from TCRdb applying MiXCR to the 5' RACE reads. This sample has 240,000 or so distinct CDR3 sequences, with approximately 12% found just once. This sample stems from a study of identical twins. The same sample was also used in a study of yellow fever vaccine responses in identical twins.

Sequencing input: memory (CD45RO+) T cells sorted from blood. This chain uses TRBV7-2 with TRBJ2-7, with 7 bases matching TRBD1. The sequence was obtained from a woman between 18 and 30 years old in good health. For the CDR3, the DNA is TGTGCCAGCAGCCGGGGACAGTTGTCCTACGAGCAGTACTTC. Protein: CASSRGQLSYEQYF.